These 20 T cell receptor beta chains were sequenced from one sample in a study of T cell repertoires and HLA-DP antigens. Their antigen targets remain unknown. Produced via immunoSEQ multiplex PCR; TCRdb's table is partial and in-frame only. This table has almost 90,000 clones, approximately 86% appearing once. Sequenced sample: CD4+ T cells from PBMCs. These receptors were collected from a man aged 50-60 years in good health and CMV-seronegative.

The chain employs TRBV6-5 and TRBJ1-3, with D perhaps matching TRBD1 (6 bases). From germline, CDR1 is MNHEY and CDR2 SVGAGI. The CDR3 loop spans 15 amino acids. With 6 bases removed from V and 0 bases from J, the gap between germline ends came to 12 bases. Here the CDR3 reads CASSYRASSGNTIYF. The CDR3 region has the DNA TGTGCCAGCAGCTACAGGGCATCCTCTGGAAACACCATATATTTT.

This clone was observed a single time. The CDR3 sequence is CASSPTAYEQYF. CDR3 nucleotides: TGTGCCAGCAGCCCGACGGCCTACGAGCAGTACTTC. The chain combines TRBV6-6 with TRBJ2-7; D gene unclear. Trimming pared 6 bases from V and 2 bases from J, leaving 8 bases between. Per the germline V gene, CDR1 is MNHNY and CDR2 is SVGAGI (reference sequence). The CDR3 spans 12 residues.

The chain employs TRBV2 and TRBJ1-1; no definite D call. The germline V gene has CDR1 SNHLY and CDR2 FYNNEI. V was trimmed by 0 bases and J by 0 bases, leaving 8 bases between them. The CDR3 is made up of 15 amino acids. CDR3 DNA sequence: TGTGCCAGCAGTGAAGCCTACGCAGTGAACACTGAAGCTTTCTTT. Its translation: CASSEAYAVNTEAFF.

This chain joins TRBV30 and TRBJ2-3, with 9 positions matching TRBD2. Germline assignment: CDR1 GTSNPN and CDR2 SVGIG (reference sequence). Unmatched junction bases numbered 5, after V lost 3 bases and J lost 4 bases. The CDR3 is 14 residues long. DNA for the CDR3: TGTGCCTGGAGGTTGGCGGGAGGGGCAGATACGCAGTATTTT. It specifies CAWRLAGGADTQYF.

About this clone: An end of the junction differs from the germline gene, which may be a read error. The chain links TRBV7-7 to TRBJ2-7, with a possible D match to TRBD1 (6 bases). Germline assignment: CDR1 SSHAT and CDR2 FNYEAQ (reference sequence). CDR3 length equals 14 residues. CDR3 in amino acids: CASSLGQGNGEQYF. The CDR3 DNA sequence: TGTGCTAGCAGCTTAGGTCAGGGGAACGGCGAGCAGTACTTC.

A few counts support this clone. CDR3 region: CASSLGQGANSPLHF. The CDR3 DNA is TGCGCCAGCAGCTTGGGACAGGGTGCGAATTCACCCCTCCACTTT. This chain joins TRBV4-1 and TRBJ1-6, with TRBD1 matching 9 bases. CDR3 length: 15 amino acids. J was trimmed by 7 bases and V by 5 bases; bases with no gene match: 6. Germline loops: CDR1 MGHRA, CDR2 YSYEKL.

V is TRBV4-1 and J is TRBJ2-1; weak D call: TRBD2 (7 bases). Trimming left V 3 bases short and J 10 bases short, with 19 bases between. CDR1 is MGHRA, CDR2 YSYEKL, per germline. The CDR3 sequence is 15 residues long. In nucleotides, the CDR3 is TGCGCCAGCAGCCACCCGAGAGGGGGGGGTCGCGAGCAGTTCTTC. The encoded protein is CASSHPRGGGREQFF.

The V and J genes are TRBV23-1 and TRBJ2-3; TRBD1 matches at 9 bases. TRBV23-1 is identified as an open reading frame with a role that is uncertain. V trimming: 7 bases; J trimming: 2 bases; junction bases outside the gene matches: 19. CDR3 size: 19 residues. The CDR3 DNA follows: TGCGCCAGCACTCGAAGGGGAGGATTCGGGACAGGGTACACAGATACGCAGTATTTT. This codes for CASTRRGGFGTGYTDTQYF.

A few counts support this clone. The rearrangement uses TRBV2 and TRBJ1-1; 7 bases are shared with TRBD1. CDR1 is SNHLY, CDR2 FYNNEI, per germline. CDR3 length: 19 amino acids. V was pared by 3 bases and J by 1 base, with 17 bases of the junction left unmatched. CDR3: CASSDSTGLSTKQNTEAFF. CDR3 DNA sequence: TGTGCCAGCAGTGATTCGACAGGGCTTTCCACCAAACAGAACACTGAAGCTTTCTTT.

This clone was seen a handful of times. The chain is built from TRBV5-1 and TRBJ1-4; no firm D call. The CDR3 sequence is 11 residues long. Looked up from germline, CDR1 is SGHRS and CDR2 is YFSETQ. V was trimmed by 5 bases and J by 10 bases, leaving 9 bases between them. The CDR3 spells CASRGFGKLFF. The CDR3 DNA reads TGCGCCAGCAGAGGGTTTGGAAAACTGTTTTTT.

The chain uses TRBV6-5 and TRBJ1-1; D ambiguous. The CDR3 length is 15 residues. The V and J ends lost 4 bases and 2 bases respectively, with 14 bases between them. CDR1 is MNHEY and CDR2 is SVGAGI in the germline V gene. CDR3 sequence (DNA): TGTGCCAGCAGTTTAACCCCGGGCAGAAACACTGAAGCTTTCTTT. Protein: CASSLTPGRNTEAFF.

This sequence joins TRBV6-5 and TRBJ2-1, with TRBD2 matching over 8 bases. CDR3 length equals 13 residues. The junction had 5 bases not matched to a gene; V was cut back by 5 bases and J by 8 bases. Germline V gene sequence: CDR1 MNHEY, CDR2 SVGAGI. The CDR3 bases are TGTGCCAGCAGTCAAGGACTAGCCTATGAGCAGTTCTTC. It specifies CASSQGLAYEQFF.

The chain is built from TRBV6-5 and TRBJ1-2; the D gene is possibly TRBD1 (5 bases). V dropped 0 bases and J dropped 2 bases, with 7 bases sitting between them. The CDR3 has 14 amino acids. Germline V gene data show CDR1 as MNHEY and CDR2 as SVGAGI. CDR3 nucleotide sequence: TGTGCCAGCAGTTACTCTCAGGGCAACTATGGCTACACCTTC. Residues: CASSYSQGNYGYTF.

The J gene is TRBJ1-5, the V gene TRBV7-8; D is ambiguous. Germline V gene data show CDR1 as SGHVS and CDR2 as FQNEAQ. The CDR3 totals 14 residues. With 5 bases removed from V and 9 bases from J, the gap between germline ends came to 17 bases. CDR3 sequence: CASSVPGEGMPQHF. The CDR3 bases are TGTGCCAGCAGCGTACCCGGGGAAGGAATGCCCCAGCATTTT.

The J gene is TRBJ2-7, the V gene TRBV7-9, with TRBD1 as a possible D gene (6 bases). Germline V gene data show CDR1 as SEHNR and CDR2 as FQNEAQ (reference sequence). The CDR3 totals 14 residues. V gave up 9 bases and J gave up 0 bases, with 15 bases separating them. The DNA for the CDR3 is TGTGCCAGTACGGGACACACGAGCTCCTACGAGCAGTACTTC. Translating gives CASTGHTSSYEQYF.

The V gene is TRBV5-1, the J gene TRBJ2-5, with D maybe TRBD2 (6 bases). The CDR3 has 16 amino acids. Trimming left V 6 bases short and J 1 base short, with 19 bases between. Germline CDR1 and CDR2: SGHRS and YFSETQ. In nucleotides, the CDR3 is TGCGCCAGCAACTCGGAACCAACGGGGGTCCAAGAGACCCAGTACTTC. Translation gives CASNSEPTGVQETQYF.

Only one count was recorded for this clone. V usage is TRBV5-6 and J usage is TRBJ2-4; no reliable D call. The CDR3 has 14 amino acids. Trimming cost V 1 base and J 3 bases, with 8 bases left between them. CDR1 is SGHDT and CDR2 is YYEEEE in the germline V gene. CDR3 coding DNA: TGTGCCAGCAGCTTGAGCGTGGGCAAAAACATTCAGTACTTC. Encoded protein: CASSLSVGKNIQYF.

V gene TRBV4-1 combines with J gene TRBJ1-6; D call uncertain. V lost 0 bases and J 10 bases, leaving 10 bases between the germline ends. CDR3 length: 14 residues. In germline, CDR1 is MGHRA, CDR2 YSYEKL. DNA of the CDR3: TGCGCCAGCAGCCAAGATCTGGGAACGTCACCCCTCCACTTT. Translating gives CASSQDLGTSPLHF.

The chain links TRBV23-1 to TRBJ2-5; no clear D gene. TRBV23-1 is an open reading frame, and its role is uncertain. V was shortened by 9 bases and J by 1 base, with 6 bases between the two germline ends. The CDR3 spans 11 residues. CDR3 residues: CARGPQETQYF. In DNA, the CDR3 is TGCGCCAGGGGCCCCCAAGAGACCCAGTACTTC.

The genes are TRBV15 and TRBJ1-3; TRBD1 matches 7 bases. V gave up 4 bases and J gave up 4 bases; unmatched junction bases: 10. CDR1 and CDR2 (germline): LNHNV, YYDKDF (reference sequence). The CDR3 spans 16 residues. The CDR3, as DNA: TGTGCCACCAGCACTAACAGGGGAGGCCCCGGAAACACCATATATTTT. It is translated as CATSTNRGGPGNTIYF.